This T cell receptor (beta chain) stems from a study of blood T cell repertoires in COVID-19. Study-wide background: There were acute and convalescent COVID-19 samples, and they came from the United States, Italy and Spain.

Clones were sequenced by immunoSEQ multiplex PCR, and TCRdb holds only the in-frame ones, with some missing. This table has fewer than 45,000 clones, roughly 90% appearing once. V lost 6 bases and J lost 7, with 22 bases in between. Germline V CDR1 and CDR2: LNHDA, SQIVND (reference sequence). The CDR3 covers 15 residues. This TCR was sampled from a human donor in a cohort sampled during active COVID-19. V and J are TRBV19 and TRBJ2-7, with D unclear. Sequencing used peripheral blood. CDR3 sequence: CASRHDGSLAWEQYF. CDR3 in DNA: TGTGCCAGTAGGCACGACGGGTCCCTCGCCTGGGAGCAGTACTTC.